Listed here are 21 T cell receptor beta chains from one sample, sequenced in a study of T cells in Graves' hyperthyroidism and ophthalmopathy. Using RNA transcripts as the source, TCR beta CDR3 regions were amplified. Carried out on the TCR CDR3, a first-round RT-PCR used the HTBI primer set. TCRdb re-analysed the multiplex PCR reads in MiXCR, keeping a single row per CDR3 protein. Of some 550,000 distinct CDR3 sequences listed, around 20% are singletons. What was sequenced was blood. Receptors originate from a young man with Graves' hyperthyroidism.

V is TRBV20-1 and J is TRBJ1-1, with D unclear. From germline, CDR1 is DFQATT and CDR2 SNEGSKA (reference sequence). Trimming took 6 bases from V and 0 from J, leaving 11 bases between them. The CDR3 spans 13 residues. Here the CDR3 reads CSAGRAVNTEAFF. The DNA of the CDR3 is TGCAGTGCCGGGAGGGCGGTGAACACTGAAGCTTTCTTT.

Comment on this clonotype: This may arise from a read error, as a much more abundant clone is one base away. J is TRBJ2-5 and V is TRBV3-1; possible D gene TRBD1, 5 bases. The CDR3 contains 15 residues. Looked up from germline, CDR1 is LGHDT and CDR2 is YNNKEL (reference sequence). The germline V and J ends were trimmed by 3 bases and 4 bases, with 15 bases remaining between them. CDR3 amino acids: CASSHSIRVGETQYF. In DNA form, the CDR3 reads TGTGCCAGCAGCCATTCGATCAGGGTGGGAGAGACCCAGTACTTC.

This clonotype was counted ten times or more. The CDR3 nucleotides read TGCAGTGCGAAGGGACATTTCTCCTACGAGCAGTACTTC. The encoded protein is CSAKGHFSYEQYF. The gene calls are TRBV20-1 and TRBJ2-7; D is perhaps TRBD1 (6 bases). V shed 6 bases and J shed 0 bases, with 12 bases lying between them. There are 13 residues in the CDR3. Per the germline V gene, CDR1 is DFQATT and CDR2 is SNEGSKA (reference sequence).

The chain has TRBV11-1 and TRBJ1-2; 7 bases are a match to TRBD1. CDR1 is SGHAT, CDR2 FQDESV, per germline (reference sequence). After removal of 1 base from V and 4 bases from J, the junction contained 12 bases not matched to a gene. The CDR3 is 17 amino acids. The CDR3 is CASSLGKPGQRIYGYTF. The CDR3 DNA sequence: TGTGCCAGCAGCTTAGGTAAACCGGGACAGCGGATCTATGGCTACACCTTC.

This clonotype has at least ten counts. This chain uses TRBV28 with TRBJ1-2; D is possibly TRBD1 (6 bases). The CDR3 spans 14 residues. Germline CDR1 reads MDHEN; CDR2 reads SYDVKM. Trimming removed 6 bases from V and 0 bases from J, with 11 bases in between. The CDR3 DNA sequence: TGTGCCAGCAGGGATAGGGGGACTAACTATGGCTACACCTTC. Protein sequence: CASRDRGTNYGYTF.

V and J are TRBV10-3 and TRBJ1-1; 7 nucleotides agree with TRBD1. V gave up 7 bases and J gave up 0 bases; unmatched junction bases: 5. This CDR3 region has 14 residues. CDR1 and CDR2 from the germline V gene are ENHRY and SYGVKD. The CDR3 nucleotides are TGTGCCATCAAGGGGGACAGCATGAACACTGAAGCTTTCTTT. This codes for CAIKGDSMNTEAFF.

The chain employs TRBV2 and TRBJ2-7; no reliable D call. CDR1 SNHLY and CDR2 FYNNEI come from the germline V gene. V gave up 6 bases and J gave up 8 bases, with 11 bases separating them. CDR3 length: 11 amino acids. CDR3 nucleotides: TGTGCCAGCAGGACGCAACGTAAGCAGTACTTC. Its translation is CASRTQRKQYF.

V is TRBV6-1 and J is TRBJ1-1; D unclear. Between the trimmed V and J ends, which lost 0 bases and 11 bases, there was a span of 19 bases. Germline loops: CDR1 MNHNS, CDR2 SASEGT. The CDR3 contains 15 residues. CDR3 nucleotides: TGTGCCAGCAGTGAAGCGGCGGGCACCCCGGTAATTGCTTTCTTT. Residues: CASSEAAGTPVIAFF.

This clonotype was picked up many times. The J gene is TRBJ2-5, the V gene TRBV6-5, with 9 nucleotides matching TRBD1. Looked up from germline, CDR1 is MNHEY and CDR2 is SVGAGI. The CDR3 spans 14 residues. V gave up 6 bases and J gave up 4 bases; unmatched junction bases: 6. CDR3 sequence reads: CASSPGQGIETQYF. In DNA form, the CDR3 reads TGTGCCAGCAGCCCGGGACAGGGTATAGAGACCCAGTACTTC.

This chain connects TRBV6-1 to TRBJ2-7, with 7 bases matching TRBD1. The CDR3 consists of 16 residues. Germline V gene sequence: CDR1 MNHNS, CDR2 SASEGT. Trimming took 5 bases from V and 2 from J; bases not matched to a gene: 12. The CDR3 DNA sequence: TGTGCCAGCAGTCTAAAGGCGACAGGGATGACCTACGAGCAGTACTTC. It is translated as CASSLKATGMTYEQYF.

This clonotype has ten or more counts. The chain combines TRBV2 with TRBJ1-5; the D gene is possibly TRBD1 (6 bases). V was shortened by 5 bases and J by 2 bases, with 13 bases between the two germline ends. The germline gives CDR1 SNHLY, CDR2 FYNNEI. CDR3 size: 15 residues. This CDR3 reads CASSQGMRGNQPQHF. The CDR3, as DNA: TGTGCCAGCAGTCAGGGGATGAGGGGCAATCAGCCCCAGCATTTT.

This clonotype was counted at least ten times. The gene calls are TRBV5-1 and TRBJ2-7; TRBD2 might be the D (6 bases). The CDR3 has 15 amino acids. From germline, CDR1 is SGHRS and CDR2 YFSETQ. Deletions cut 2 bases from V and 2 bases from J, with 14 bases between. The DNA for the CDR3 is TGCGCCAGCAGCTTAGGCACTAGCCCAACCTACGAGCAGTACTTC. Translating gives CASSLGTSPTYEQYF.

This clonotype was detected only a few times. V usage is TRBV29-1 and J usage is TRBJ1-1; D unclear. Looked up from germline, CDR1 is SQVTM and CDR2 is ANQGSEA. This CDR3 is built from 13 residues. Trimming removed 6 bases at V and 3 bases at J, with 14 bases between. CDR3 region: CSVREGSDTEAFF. CDR3 DNA: TGCAGCGTCCGTGAAGGGTCGGACACTGAAGCTTTCTTT.

The chain has TRBV5-1 and TRBJ2-7, with TRBD1 matching 9 bases. Trimming removed 5 bases from V and 1 base from J; junction bases left unmatched: 7. CDR3 length: 15 residues. CDR1 is SGHRS, CDR2 YFSETQ, per germline. CDR3 amino acids: CASSSGTGSSYEQYV. The DNA of the CDR3 is TGCGCCAGCAGTTCGGGGACAGGGAGTTCCTACGAGCAGTACGTC.

This clonotype was observed many times. The chain couples TRBV2 to TRBJ1-3; D ambiguous. V dropped 6 bases and J dropped 0 bases, with 9 bases sitting between them. This CDR3 has 14 amino acids. From germline, CDR1 is SNHLY and CDR2 FYNNEI. This CDR3 reads CASRVDTSGNTIYF. The CDR3 DNA follows: TGTGCCAGCAGGGTGGATACCTCTGGAAACACCATATATTTT.

Worth noting for this clonotype: One end of the junction does not line up with germline, which may come from a read error. CDR3 amino acids: CAGSPQGAGWAEQYF. The CDR3 bases are TGTGCCGGCAGTCCGCAGGGGGCTGGGTGGGCCGAGCAGTACTTC. The chain joins TRBV12-3 or TRBV12-4 to TRBJ2-7; 8 bases are a match to TRBD1. The CDR3 loop spans 15 amino acids.

This clonotype has at least ten counts. This chain joins TRBV20-1 and TRBJ1-1, with a tentative D call TRBD1 (6 bases). The CDR3 contains 12 residues. Per germline, CDR1 DFQATT and CDR2 SNEGSKA (reference sequence). Trimming removed 6 bases from V and 3 bases from J, with 11 bases in between. Here the CDR3 DNA reads TGCAGTGCGAGAACAGGGTACACTGAAGCTTTCTTT. Its protein is CSARTGYTEAFF.

The genes are TRBV27 and TRBJ2-7; 9 bases line up with TRBD1. The CDR3 runs 14 residues. CDR1 MNHEY and CDR2 SMNVEV come from the germline V gene (reference sequence). V was pared by 0 bases and J by 6 bases, with 3 bases of the junction left unmatched. This CDR3 reads CASSLSGTGLEQYF. The CDR3 region has the DNA TGTGCCAGCAGTTTATCCGGGACAGGGCTCGAGCAGTACTTC.

The table lists this clonotype with many counts. The chain couples TRBV11-2 to TRBJ2-7; TRBD1 is a possible D gene (5 bases). Germline CDR1 and CDR2: SGHAT and FQNNGV. The CDR3 covers 13 residues. V shed 5 bases and J shed 6 bases, with 14 bases lying between them. The CDR3 here is CASSPRQIFEQYF. The CDR3 region has the DNA TGTGCCAGCAGCCCACGACAGATTTTCGAGCAGTACTTC.

This clonotype showed up many times. This chain links TRBV7-2 with TRBJ2-7; 13 bases fit TRBD2. Unmatched junction bases numbered 4, after V lost 5 bases and J lost 3 bases. The CDR3 is made up of 15 amino acids. Germline lookup yields CDR1 SGHTA and CDR2 FQGNSA. CDR3: CASSTGLAGNYEQYF. CDR3 in DNA: TGTGCCAGCAGCACGGGACTAGCGGGGAACTACGAGCAGTACTTC.

Only one count was recorded for this clonotype. The chain joins TRBV29-1 to TRBJ1-1, with 7 bases matching TRBD1. The J segment lost 6 bases and the V segment lost 7 bases, leaving 8 bases of the junction unmatched. CDR3 length: 12 residues. The germline V gene encodes CDR1 SQVTM and CDR2 ANQGSEA. In DNA form, the CDR3 reads TGCAGCGCGACAGGGATGAAGGCTGAAGCTTTCTTT. This sequence encodes CSATGMKAEAFF. Full variable domain (remainder filled in from reference TRBV29-1 and TRBJ1-1): SAVISQKPSRDICQRGTSLTIQCQVDSQVTMMFWYRQQPGQSLTLIATANQGSEATYESGFVIDKFPISRPNLTFSTLTVSNMSPEDSSIYLCSATGMKAEAFFGQGTRLTVV.